The 20 T cell receptor beta chains presented below share a single source sample, sequenced in a study of response to subunit inactivated influenza vaccine. A single record per CDR3 protein comes from TCRdb applying MiXCR to the RT-PCR reads. The data contain about 180,000 distinct CDR3 sequences, about a tenth of them singletons. The sequencing used non-naive T cells sorted from PBMCs, collected on the day of vaccination. These receptors were taken from a man aged 50 or older who received an inactivated influenza vaccine.

This clonotype occurred many times. This chain links TRBV4-3 with TRBJ2-7; D call uncertain. The CDR3 sequence is 14 residues long. CDR1 is LGHNA, CDR2 YSLEER, per germline. V gave up 0 bases and J gave up 3 bases, with 9 bases separating them. CDR3 bases: TGCGCCAGCAGCCAAGATGTAAGCTACTACGAGCAGTACTTC. Translated: CASSQDVSYYEQYF.

This clonotype was counted ten times or more. V is TRBV7-2 and J is TRBJ2-3; 7 positions match TRBD1. CDR3 length equals 16 residues. The V segment lost 4 bases and the J segment 0 bases; nucleotides outside the gene matches: 7. Germline-derived CDR1 and CDR2 are SGHTA and FQGNSA. CDR3 DNA: TGTGCCAGCAGCTCACATGGGACAGATAGCACAGATACGCAGTATTTT. Translated, it gives CASSSHGTDSTDTQYF.

This clonotype was counted at least ten times. The J gene is TRBJ2-5, the V gene TRBV12-3 or TRBV12-4, with D unresolved. V lost 2 bases and J lost 5, with 9 bases in between. There are 13 residues in the CDR3. CDR3: CASSLLGPETQYF. In DNA, the CDR3 is TGTGCCAGCAGTTTATTGGGCCCTGAGACCCAGTACTTC.

This clonotype came up many times. The chain carries TRBV5-5 and TRBJ2-2; D possibly corresponds to TRBD2 (7 bases). The CDR3 has 16 residues. Germline CDR1 SGHKS, CDR2 YYEKEE (reference sequence). The V gene lost 2 bases and the J gene lost 3 bases, with 14 bases spanning the gap. The CDR3 loop reads CASSFPGGLDTGELFF. CDR3 nucleotide sequence: TGTGCCAGCAGCTTCCCCGGGGGGCTGGACACCGGGGAGCTGTTTTTT. Combining the CDR3 with reference TRBV5-5 and TRBJ2-2 gives the whole variable domain DAGVTQSPTHLIKTRGQQVTLRCSPISGHKSVSWYQQVLGQGPQFIFQYYEKEERGRGNFPDRFSARQFPNYSSELNVNALLLGDSALYLCASSFPGGLDTGELFFGEGSRLTVL.

Only a few counts were recorded for this clonotype. This chain connects TRBV15 to TRBJ2-7, with a tentative D call TRBD1 (6 bases). V was trimmed by 5 bases and J by 2 bases, leaving 16 bases between them. Per germline, CDR1 LNHNV and CDR2 YYDKDF (reference sequence). The CDR3 covers 15 residues. In nucleotides, the CDR3 is TGTGCCACCAGCCCAACTGGGACACCTCCCTACGAGCAGTACTTC. It yields the protein CATSPTGTPPYEQYF.

In this sample, this clonotype turned up a few times. This sequence joins TRBV4-2 and TRBJ1-4, with TRBD1 as a possible D gene (6 bases). Germline CDR1 LGHNA, CDR2 YNFKEQ. The CDR3 consists of 16 residues. V dropped 0 bases and J dropped 4 bases, with 12 bases sitting between them. The CDR3 region is CASSQEDRQLNEKLFF. CDR3 sequence (DNA): TGTGCCAGCAGCCAAGAAGACAGGCAACTTAATGAAAAACTGTTTTTT.

A note on this clonotype: One base away lies a much larger clone, so this may be a sequencing read error. The chain couples TRBV20-1 to TRBJ2-5; TRBD1 matches at 11 bases. From germline, CDR1 is DFQATT and CDR2 SNEGSKA (reference sequence). This CDR3 comprises 15 residues. The chain's CDR3 is CCASRGTGGRETQYF. The CDR3 DNA follows: TGCTGTGCTAGCCGTGGGACAGGGGGAAGGGAGACCCAGTACTTC.

The chain uses TRBV2 and TRBJ2-1; 11 bases are a match to TRBD2. This CDR3 is 14 amino acids long. Germline assignment: CDR1 SNHLY and CDR2 FYNNEI. Trimming removed 1 base from V and 9 bases from J; junction bases left unmatched: 2. The CDR3 reads CASSEVLAGGEQFF. Here the CDR3 DNA reads TGTGCCAGCAGTGAAGTTCTAGCGGGAGGTGAGCAGTTCTTC.

This rearrangement joins TRBV9 to TRBJ2-5, with 9 bases that match TRBD1. Germline-derived CDR1 and CDR2 are SGDLS and YYNGEE. The CDR3 extends over 14 amino acids. The ends lost 4 bases at V and 7 bases at J; junction bases unmatched: 8. CDR3 bases: TGTGCCAGCAGCTTGACAGGGGGTGTGGGGACCCAGTACTTC. Encoded protein: CASSLTGGVGTQYF.

J is TRBJ2-1 and V is TRBV4-3; 13 nucleotides align to TRBD2. Germline CDR1 reads LGHNA; CDR2 reads YSLEER. This CDR3 contains 16 residues. Trimming took 5 bases from V and 6 from J; bases not matched to a gene: 7. The DNA for the CDR3 is TGCGCCAGCAGCTCACAACTAGCGGGAGGGGGCAATGAGCAGTTCTTC. Translation: CASSSQLAGGGNEQFF.

The sample holds many counts of this clonotype. The rearrangement uses TRBV4-3 and TRBJ2-5; 7 bases map to TRBD2. Trimming removed 3 bases from V and 2 bases from J; junction bases left unmatched: 0. Germline values: CDR1 LGHNA, CDR2 YSLEER. The CDR3 is 13 residues long. CDR3 amino acids: CASSHGGQETQYF. CDR3 nucleotides: TGCGCCAGCAGCCACGGGGGGCAAGAGACCCAGTACTTC.

This clonotype was recorded a few times. The chain recombines TRBV5-6 with TRBJ2-1; D gene uncertain. Germline lookup yields CDR1 SGHDT and CDR2 YYEEEE. V was trimmed by 7 bases and J by 0 bases, leaving 5 bases between them. This CDR3 contains 12 residues. DNA of the CDR3: TGTGCCAGCGGAGCCTCCTACAATGAGCAGTTCTTC. It specifies CASGASYNEQFF.

This clonotype showed up just a few times. V is TRBV29-1 and J is TRBJ2-7, with 13 bases lining up with TRBD2. CDR3 length equals 15 residues. V trimming: 5 bases; J trimming: 9 bases; junction bases outside the gene matches: 13. Germline assignment: CDR1 SQVTM and CDR2 ANQGSEA. CDR3 DNA sequence: TGCAGCGTTTGGACTAGCGGGAGTAAGTGGAAGCGGCAGTACTTC. This translates into CSVWTSGSKWKRQYF.

This clonotype was seen more than once but under ten times. The V call is TRBV28, the J call TRBJ1-2; D is uncertain. This CDR3 is 14 amino acids long. Germline lookup yields CDR1 MDHEN and CDR2 SYDVKM. Trimming pared 3 bases from V and 3 bases from J, leaving 11 bases between. The CDR3 nucleotides are TGTGCCAGCAGTTTGGGTCCCTCTTACTATGGCTACACCTTC. Protein product: CASSLGPSYYGYTF.

In its sample, this clonotype was seen many times. This chain links TRBV20-1 with TRBJ2-3; possibly TRBD1 or TRBD2 for D (5 bases each). Germline-derived CDR1 and CDR2 are DFQATT and SNEGSKA (reference sequence). V lost 2 bases and J lost 4, with 13 bases in between. This CDR3 spans 14 amino acids. CDR3 in DNA: TGCAGTGCTAGAAGACAGTCCGGGGCAGATACGCAGTATTTT. Its protein is CSARRQSGADTQYF.

The CDR3 sequence: CASSVGQGEMDEQYF. CDR3 in DNA: TGTGCCAGCAGCGTAGGACAGGGGGAAATGGACGAGCAGTACTTC. V and J are TRBV7-9 and TRBJ2-7; 10 positions match TRBD1. With V trimmed by 5 bases and J by 5 bases, 9 bases remained unmatched. Germline values: CDR1 SEHNR, CDR2 FQNEAQ (reference sequence). There are 15 residues in the CDR3.

This clonotype was recorded at least ten times. The chain has TRBV7-9 and TRBJ2-5; D is undetermined. The CDR3 spans 17 residues. Per germline, CDR1 SEHNR and CDR2 FQNEAQ (reference sequence). V lost 4 bases and J 1 base, leaving 19 bases between the germline ends. CDR3 residues: CASSSYSGAVRQETQYF. The DNA of the CDR3 is TGTGCCAGCAGCTCTTATTCAGGTGCCGTTCGCCAAGAGACCCAGTACTTC.

There are a few counts of this clonotype. The rearrangement joins TRBV6-1 to TRBJ2-2; a weak D match, TRBD1 (6 bases). CDR1 and CDR2 (germline): MNHNS, SASEGT. V lost 6 bases, J lost 4 bases, and 15 bases lay in between. CDR3 length equals 15 residues. The CDR3 loop is CASRRTGSGTGELFF. The CDR3, as DNA: TGTGCCAGCAGACGAACAGGGAGCGGCACCGGGGAGCTGTTTTTT.

This clonotype was recorded many times. V and J are TRBV28 and TRBJ2-1, with D tentatively TRBD1 or TRBD2 (5 bases each). Trimming cost V 8 bases and J 0 bases, with 14 bases left between them. The CDR3 consists of 15 residues. CDR1 is MDHEN, CDR2 SYDVKM, per germline. For the CDR3, the DNA is TGTGCCAGCCTTGGGTGGGGGAGCTCCTACAATGAGCAGTTCTTC. Protein: CASLGWGSSYNEQFF. The full variable domain, in which reference TRBV28 and TRBJ2-1 provide the parts outside the CDR3, is DVKVTQSSRYLVKRTGEKVFLECVQDMDHENMFWYRQDPGLGLRLIYFSYDVKMKEKGDIPEGYSVSREKKERFSLILESASTNQTSMYLCASLGWGSSYNEQFFGPGTRLTVL.

This clonotype has a handful of counts. This chain uses TRBV7-8 with TRBJ2-2; 9 nucleotides agree with TRBD2. Germline lookup yields CDR1 SGHVS and CDR2 FQNEAQ. The ends lost 5 bases at V and 5 bases at J; junction bases unmatched: 9. The CDR3 runs to 16 residues. CDR3 protein: CASSPPRLAGTGELFF. CDR3 sequence (DNA): TGTGCCAGCAGCCCACCGCGGCTAGCGGGGACCGGGGAGCTGTTTTTT.